The 11 T cell receptor beta chains below all came from one sample that was sequenced in a study of T-cell memory formation after mild COVID-19. TCRdb re-derived calls from the 5' RACE reads in MiXCR, one entry per CDR3 protein. The sample lists 580,000 or so distinct CDR3 sequences, around a sixth seen once, with approximately 8.1% in the top ten. Sequenced: PBMCs or a T cell subset sorted from them (not recorded which). These receptors were taken from an adult woman who had mild COVID-19 (a few samples of this study predate the infection). Cell type and time point are not known.

CDR3 region: CASSQDVGNTEAFF. CDR3 in DNA: TGCGCCAGCAGCCAAGATGTGGGGAACACTGAAGCTTTCTTT. The rearrangement links TRBV4-1 to TRBJ1-1; D is ambiguous. Trimming shortened V by 0 bases and J by 1 base, and 6 bases separated the two germline ends. The length of the CDR3 is 14 residues. The germline CDR1 and CDR2 sequences are MGHRA and YSYEKL.

In this sample, this clonotype turned up a few times. The rearrangement links TRBV12-3 or TRBV12-4 to TRBJ2-7, with 8 bases that match TRBD1. The V and J ends lost 1 base and 2 bases, in that order; junction bases with no gene match: 4. This CDR3 is built from 15 residues. Here the CDR3 reads CASSLELQGAYEQYF. CDR3 DNA: TGTGCCAGCAGTTTAGAGCTACAGGGGGCCTACGAGCAGTACTTC.

This rearrangement joins TRBV27 to TRBJ1-1; D is ambiguous. Looked up from germline, CDR1 is MNHEY and CDR2 is SMNVEV (reference sequence). V was shortened by 5 bases and J by 4 bases, with 14 bases between the two germline ends. CDR3 length equals 14 residues. This CDR3 is CASSPTRLGTEAFF. The DNA for the CDR3 is TGTGCCAGCAGTCCTACAAGGTTAGGCACTGAAGCTTTCTTT.

The J gene is TRBJ2-4, the V gene TRBV12-3 or TRBV12-4; possibly TRBD1 or TRBD2 for D (5 bases each). The CDR3 is 15 residues long. Between the trimmed V and J ends, which lost 5 bases and 0 bases, there was a span of 11 bases. The CDR3 loop reads CASSVSGTAKNIQYF. In DNA form, the CDR3 reads TGTGCCAGCAGTGTCTCCGGGACAGCCAAAAACATTCAGTACTTC.

CDR3 bases: TGTGCCAGCAGTTACGGGACTAGCGGGGGGAATGAGCAGTTCTTC. This codes for CASSYGTSGGNEQFF. This chain uses TRBV6-6 with TRBJ2-1; 15 bases fit TRBD2. The V gene end was trimmed by 2 bases and the J gene end by 7 bases; junction bases not matched to a gene: 0. From germline, CDR1 is MNHNY and CDR2 SVGAGI (reference sequence). The CDR3 runs 15 residues.

CDR3 sequence: CASSTMAREGLDYGYTF. Written as DNA, the CDR3 is TGTGCCAGCAGCACAATGGCCAGGGAGGGTCTGGACTATGGCTACACCTTC. This chain uses TRBV6-5 with TRBJ1-2; D might be TRBD1 (5 bases). Germline CDR1 is MNHEY and CDR2 is SVGAGI. V shed 6 bases and J shed 3 bases, with 23 bases lying between them. The CDR3 totals 17 residues.

This clonotype came up a few times. This chain links TRBV5-6 with TRBJ2-5; D is perhaps TRBD1 (5 bases). V lost 1 base, J lost 3 bases, and 13 bases lay in between. The CDR3 has 15 amino acids. The germline CDR1 and CDR2 sequences are SGHDT and YYEEEE. CDR3 loop: CASSLSRQKKETQYF. The CDR3 region has the DNA TGTGCCAGCAGCTTGTCTCGACAGAAAAAAGAGACCCAGTACTTC.

This clonotype occurred many times. The chain carries TRBV18 and TRBJ1-5; D gene uncertain. The germline V and J ends were trimmed by 6 bases and 4 bases, with 13 bases remaining between them. The germline CDR1 and CDR2 sequences are KGHSH and LQKENI. This CDR3 comprises 14 residues. CDR3 protein: CASSDGRRNQPQHF. DNA of the CDR3: TGTGCCAGCTCGGACGGACGCAGAAATCAGCCCCAGCATTTT.

Relative to its sample, this clonotype is medium-sized (0.01 to 0.1%). This chain uses TRBV19 with TRBJ1-2; 7 nucleotides line up with TRBD1. V lost 6 bases, J lost 8 bases, and 9 bases stayed unmatched. This CDR3 spans 13 amino acids. Germline V CDR1 and CDR2: LNHDA, SQIVND (reference sequence). The CDR3 sequence is CASRAGTVNGYTF. DNA of the CDR3: TGTGCCAGTAGGGCCGGGACAGTAAACGGCTACACCTTC.

V and J are TRBV6-5 and TRBJ2-7; TRBD2 matches 11 bases. CDR3 length equals 16 residues. J gave up 7 bases and V 5 bases, and 13 bases lay outside the gene matches. Germline lookup yields CDR1 MNHEY and CDR2 SVGAGI. CDR3 coding DNA: TGTGCCAGCAGTCCGACCCCCACTAGCGGGAGCGGAGAGCAGTACTTC. It specifies CASSPTPTSGSGEQYF.

This sequence joins TRBV7-6 and TRBJ1-3; D remains ambiguous. This CDR3 region has 17 residues. Trimming took off 5 bases at V and 0 bases at J, with 17 bases between the two ends. Germline V gene data show CDR1 as SGHVS and CDR2 as FNYEAQ. Written as DNA, the CDR3 is TGTGCCAGCAGCGCGAGCCCCCGGGCCATCTCTGGAAACACCATATATTTT. Its translation is CASSASPRAISGNTIYF.